This is a list of T cell receptor beta chains from one sample in a study of monozygotic twins with inflammatory bowel disease. TCRdb re-called the 5' RACE reads and gives one entry per CDR3 protein, without DNA. This repertoire includes 350,000 to 400,000 distinct CDR3 sequences. Sequencing was done on a sample of blood. Source of these receptors: a human donor with ulcerative colitis or Crohn's disease, or a healthy co-twin of an affected twin (not recorded which). The CDR3 runs from the conserved cysteine through the conserved F or W.

j_gene	v_gene	CDR3aa
TRBJ2-7	TRBV7-8	CASRLKEFVRGAPYEQYF
TRBJ2-1	TRBV7-9	CASRPTGTGSYNEQFF
TRBJ2-4	TRBV4-3	CASSQDWGKGIAKNIQYF
TRBJ2-7	TRBV6-2/TRBV6-3	CASSYSNRAGGYYEQYF
TRBJ2-4	TRBV5-1	CASSLAAGLSKNIQYF
TRBJ2-7	TRBV6-2/TRBV6-3	CASSRPRAPYEQYF
TRBJ2-7	TRBV27	CASSFEGANEQYF
TRBJ2-1	TRBV2	CASSISPGQVITEQFF
TRBJ2-3	TRBV6-2/TRBV6-3	CASSYSAGAVMDTQYF
TRBJ2-1	TRBV24-1	CATSGQSYNEQFF
TRBJ1-5	TRBV6-5	CASSFGNNQPQHF
TRBJ1-6	TRBV3-1	CASSTTALNSPLHF
TRBJ2-3	TRBV6-2/TRBV6-3	CASSSRDSLSTDTQYF